These T cell receptor beta chains were read from a single sample in a study of T cells after yellow fever vaccination. TCRdb reanalysed the 5' RACE reads using MiXCR and keeps one entry per CDR3 protein. The sample has about 180,000 distinct CDR3 sequences, 6.2% seen once; the top ten hold 2.9%. The source was CD4+ T cells sorted from PBMCs, collected on the day of the first yellow fever vaccination. Receptors originate from a man younger than 30 who received the YFV17D yellow fever vaccine. Both conserved end residues are part of each CDR3. Fields, in order: clone size, D gene, J gene, V gene, CDR3 DNA, CDR3 protein. D genes are given only for firm matches. Only part of the rows carry a size: once, few, many, or a class if the clone is expanded.

many NA TRBJ1-1 TRBV7-2 TGTGCCAGCAGCCCGGGACATAACACTGAAGCTTTCTTT CASSPGHNTEAFF
few NA TRBJ2-6 TRBV28 TGTGCCAGCAGTTCACACGATACTGGGGCCAACGTCCTGACTTTC CASSSHDTGANVLTF
few NA TRBJ1-6 TRBV20-1 TGCAGTGCTAGACCCCTATTGAGGGGCGGTAGAGATTCACCCCTCCACTTT CSARPLLRGGRDSPLHF
NA NA TRBJ2-7 TRBV7-2 TGTGCCAGCAGCTTAGCGCAAGCCGGCGAGCAGTACTTC CASSLAQAGEQYF
NA TRBD1 TRBJ1-2 TRBV20-1 TGCAGTGCTAGAGATTCCCAGGGACAGGGGAGCTATGGCTACACCTTC CSARDSQGQGSYGYTF
NA NA TRBJ1-4 TRBV6-5 TGTGCCAGCAGTTACTCTATTGAGGTTGTAGAAAAACTGTTTTTT CASSYSIEVVEKLFF
NA NA TRBJ2-1 TRBV6-4 TGTGCCAGCAGTGGAGGGGGGGCGCCGAGTGAGCAGTTCTTC CASSGGGAPSEQFF
few NA TRBJ2-3 TRBV5-1 TGCGCCAGCAGCTTGGAGGCAGGGGACCGGTATTTT CASSLEAGDRYF
many NA TRBJ1-6 TRBV20-1 TGCAGTGCTAGCAGGGTGCCCAAGACTTCATTTTCACCCCTCCACTTT CSASRVPKTSFSPLHF
NA TRBD1 TRBJ2-5 TRBV6-2/TRBV6-3 TGTGCCAGCAGTTACCCCTTCCGGGACAGGGCTCTAGAGGAGACCCAGTACTTC CASSYPFRDRALEETQYF
many NA TRBJ2-3 TRBV25-1 TGTGCCAGCAGTATGCGTGGAGATACGCAGTATTTT CASSMRGDTQYF
NA TRBD1 TRBJ2-2 TRBV5-4 TGTGCCAGCCGACAGGGCTGGGACACCGGGGAGCTGTTTTTT CASRQGWDTGELFF
many TRBD1 TRBJ2-3 TRBV2 TGTGCCAGCAGCGGAGGACAGGGAGGCACAGATACGCAGTATTTT CASSGGQGGTDTQYF
few TRBD1 TRBJ2-3 TRBV19 TGTGCCAGTAGGAAAGGACAGGGGACTAATACAGATACGCAGTATTTT CASRKGQGTNTDTQYF
few NA TRBJ1-6 TRBV20-1 TGCAGTGCCCGTTCCGGGGGGGGGGTGCTTAATTCACCCCTCCACTTT CSARSGGGVLNSPLHF
NA NA TRBJ1-2 TRBV11-2 TGTGCCAGCAGCTTTGAAGGGCGGACCTATGGCTACACCTTC CASSFEGRTYGYTF
many NA TRBJ1-1 TRBV5-1 TGCGCCAGCAGCTCTGACCCGAACACTGAAGCTTTCTTT CASSSDPNTEAFF
many TRBD2 TRBJ2-7 TRBV4-2 TGTGCCAGCAGCCAGGTAGCGGGGGGCGACTACGAGCAGTACTTC CASSQVAGGDYEQYF
many TRBD1 TRBJ2-7 TRBV7-2 TGTGCCAGCAGCTCAGGGGGTCCCTCTTACGAGCAGTACTTC CASSSGGPSYEQYF
many TRBD1 TRBJ1-2 TRBV24-1 TGTGCCACCAGTGATCCCTATAAGGGGGCCTATGGCTACACCTTC CATSDPYKGAYGYTF
few NA TRBJ1-2 TRBV12-3/TRBV12-4 TGTGCCAGCAGCACGCGGCCGGGGAGCTATGGCTACACCTTC CASSTRPGSYGYTF
few TRBD1 TRBJ1-1 TRBV20-1 TGCAGTGCCAGGACAGGGGGCCCTGAAGCTTTCTTT CSARTGGPEAFF
many NA TRBJ1-4 TRBV6-5 TGTGCCAGCAGTTATAATGCGAGGTCAGGTGTTCGGGAAAAACTGTTTTTT CASSYNARSGVREKLFF
many TRBD2 TRBJ2-3 TRBV28 TGTGCCAGCAGTAGTAGCGGGGGGACCAGCACAGATACGCAGTATTTT CASSSSGGTSTDTQYF
many TRBD2 TRBJ2-1 TRBV5-1 TGCGCCAGCAGCTCCGGGGGGACCTCCTACAATGAGCAGTTCTTC CASSSGGTSYNEQFF
NA NA TRBJ2-2 TRBV7-1 TGTGCCAGCAGCTCATCCAGGAACACCGGGGAGCTGTTTTTT CASSSSRNTGELFF
many TRBD2 TRBJ2-2 TRBV12-3/TRBV12-4 TGTGCCAGCAGTTTCAGCGGGGGGTCTTCCGGGGAGCTGTTTTTT CASSFSGGSSGELFF
many TRBD1 TRBJ1-5 TRBV5-8 TGTGCCAGCAGCTCCGACAGGGAATTAAGGCCCCAGCATTTT CASSSDRELRPQHF